The source of this T cell receptor beta chain is a study of blood T cells in healthy people across ages. Study-wide findings and caveats: Per million T cells, the diversity of TCR beta decreased roughly linearly as age advanced. TCR beta diversity was tightly associated with the proportion of naive T cells.

They isolated at least 7 million PBMCs from each sample. This clonotype turned up a few times. What it binds is unknown. The CDR3 sequence is 16 residues long. In germline, CDR1 is MNHEY, CDR2 SVGEGT. Then a second PCR, running about 6 to 12 cycles, was carried out with a sample-barcoded 5' primer and a J-beta primer mix. One entry per CDR3 protein results from TCRdb running MiXCR on the 5' RACE reads. The sample records nearly 800,000 distinct CDR3 sequences, 20% to 25% being singletons. This same sample was also part of a study on T cells of mothers and their children. That source adds: Thymic selection, a shaping force on TCR recombination output, acts similarly in related and unrelated pairs.

The sample comprised blood. The sequence derives from a boy aged 5 to 17 in good health. The V and J genes are TRBV6-2 or TRBV6-3 and TRBJ2-5; possibly TRBD1 or TRBD2 for D (6 bases each). The DNA end favors TRBJ2-1, so the J call may be wrong. The CDR3 sequence is CASSYSSGDGGDEQFF. The CDR3, as DNA: TGTGCCAGCAGTTACTCTAGCGGAGATGGGGGCGATGAGCAGTTCTTC.